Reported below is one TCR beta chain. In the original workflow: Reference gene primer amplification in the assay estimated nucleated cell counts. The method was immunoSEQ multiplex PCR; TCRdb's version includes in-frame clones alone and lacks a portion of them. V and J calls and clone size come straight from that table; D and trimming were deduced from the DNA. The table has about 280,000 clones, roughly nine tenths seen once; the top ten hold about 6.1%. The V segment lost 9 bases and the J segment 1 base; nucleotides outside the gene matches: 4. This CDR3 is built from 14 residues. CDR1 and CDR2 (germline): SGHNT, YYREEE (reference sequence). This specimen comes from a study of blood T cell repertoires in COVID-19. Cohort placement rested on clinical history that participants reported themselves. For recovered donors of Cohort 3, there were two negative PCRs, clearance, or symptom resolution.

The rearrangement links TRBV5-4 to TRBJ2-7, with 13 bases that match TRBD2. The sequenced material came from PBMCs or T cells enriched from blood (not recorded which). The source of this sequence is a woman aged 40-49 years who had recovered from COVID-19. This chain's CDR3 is CATRTSGRSYEQYF. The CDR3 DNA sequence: TGTGCCACAAGGACTAGCGGGAGATCCTACGAGCAGTACTTC.